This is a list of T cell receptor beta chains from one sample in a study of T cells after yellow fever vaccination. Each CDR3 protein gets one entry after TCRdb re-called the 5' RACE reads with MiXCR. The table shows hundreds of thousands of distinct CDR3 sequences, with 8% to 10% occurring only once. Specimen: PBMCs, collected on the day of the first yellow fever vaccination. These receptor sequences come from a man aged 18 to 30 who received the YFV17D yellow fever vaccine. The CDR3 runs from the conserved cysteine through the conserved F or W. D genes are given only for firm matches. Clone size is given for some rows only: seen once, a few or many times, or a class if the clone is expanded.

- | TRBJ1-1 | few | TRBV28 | CASSTGLGNTEAFF | TGTGCCAGCAGTACAGGGCTTGGGAACACTGAAGCTTTCTTT
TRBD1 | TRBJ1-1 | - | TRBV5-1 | CASSLETGRLVNTEAFF | TGCGCCAGCAGCTTGGAGACAGGGCGATTGGTGAACACTGAAGCTTTCTTT
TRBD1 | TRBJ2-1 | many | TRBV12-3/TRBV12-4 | CASHRDSGEQFF | TGTGCCAGCCACCGGGACAGTGGTGAGCAGTTCTTC
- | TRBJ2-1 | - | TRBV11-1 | CASSGETRLNNRFQYNEQFF | TGTGCCAGTTCCGGGGAAACTAGATTAAACAACCGATTTCAATACAATGAGCAGTTCTTC
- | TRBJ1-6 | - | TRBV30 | CAWSPGFGSPLHF | TGTGCCTGGAGTCCGGGCTTCGGGTCACCCCTCCACTTT
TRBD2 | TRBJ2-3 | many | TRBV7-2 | CASSTLAGGTDTQYF | TGTGCCAGCAGCACCCTAGCGGGGGGCACAGATACGCAGTATTTT
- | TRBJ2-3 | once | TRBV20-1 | CSATWGSDTQYF | TGCAGTGCTACCTGGGGGTCAGATACGCAGTATTTT
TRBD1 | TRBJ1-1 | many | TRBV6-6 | CASSYRGLLTEAFF | TGTGCCAGCAGCTACAGGGGGCTGTTGACTGAAGCTTTCTTT
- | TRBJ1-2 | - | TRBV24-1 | CATSDPGRAGYTF | TGTGCCACCAGTGACCCCGGGAGGGCGGGCTACACCTTC
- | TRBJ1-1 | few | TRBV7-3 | CASSQTGGHTEAFF | TGTGCCAGCAGTCAGACGGGGGGGCACACTGAAGCTTTCTTT
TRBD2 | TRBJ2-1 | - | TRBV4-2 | CASSQLAGTDNEQFF | TGTGCCAGCAGCCAATTAGCGGGAACAGACAATGAGCAGTTCTTC
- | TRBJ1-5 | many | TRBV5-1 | CASSFGQGDQPQHF | TGCGCCAGCAGCTTCGGCCAGGGAGATCAGCCCCAGCATTTT
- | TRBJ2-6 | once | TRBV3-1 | CASTKQVTWANVLTF | TGTGCCTCCACCAAACAGGTAACTTGGGCCAACGTCCTGACTTTC
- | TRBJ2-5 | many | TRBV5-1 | CASSLGSAGRRETQYF | TGCGCCAGCAGCTTGGGTTCTGCGGGGCGGAGGGAGACCCAGTACTTC
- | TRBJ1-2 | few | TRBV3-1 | CASSQETENYGYTF | TGTGCCAGCAGCCAAGAGACGGAGAACTATGGCTACACCTTC
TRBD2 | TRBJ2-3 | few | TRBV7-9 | CASSSIYLAGGLGTQYF | TGTGCCAGCAGCTCCATATATCTGGCGGGGGGGCTCGGTACGCAGTATTTT
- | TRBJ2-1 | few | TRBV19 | CASNGGGLNEQFF | TGTGCCAGTAACGGTGGGGGTCTCAATGAGCAGTTCTTC
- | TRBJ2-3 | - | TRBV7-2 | CASSVVFPDTQYF | TGTGCCAGCAGTGTGGTCTTTCCAGATACGCAGTATTTT
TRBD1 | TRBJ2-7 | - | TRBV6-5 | CASSSQGQGGDEQYF | TGTGCCAGCAGTTCCCAGGGACAGGGTGGCGACGAGCAGTACTTC
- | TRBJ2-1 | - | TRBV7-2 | CASRVTKEQFF | TGTGCCAGCAGGGTCACGAAAGAGCAGTTCTTC
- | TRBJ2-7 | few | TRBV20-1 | CSAPTDPYEQYF | TGCAGTGCCCCGACAGACCCCTACGAGCAGTACTTC
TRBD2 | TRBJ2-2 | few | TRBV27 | CASSVDTSGGGTGELFF | TGTGCCAGCAGTGTTGACACTAGCGGGGGCGGCACCGGGGAGCTGTTTTTT
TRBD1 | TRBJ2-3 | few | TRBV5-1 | CASTRDSTSTDTQYF | TGCGCCAGCACCAGGGACAGTACTAGCACAGATACGCAGTATTTT
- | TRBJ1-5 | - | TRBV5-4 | CASSLWVTGDQPHHF | TGTGCCAGCAGCTTGTGGGTGACAGGAGATCAGCCCCACCATTTT
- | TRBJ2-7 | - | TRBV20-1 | CSARDLDRTYEQYF | TGCAGTGCTAGAGATCTAGACAGAACCTACGAGCAGTACTTC
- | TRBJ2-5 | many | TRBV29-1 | CSVRGGSGPQYF | TGCAGCGTGAGGGGGGGCAGCGGGCCCCAGTACTTC
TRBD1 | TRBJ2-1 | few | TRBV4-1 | CASSQEPIRTGANEQFF | TGCGCCAGCAGCCAAGAGCCTATCCGGACAGGCGCCAATGAGCAGTTCTTC